What follows are 22 T cell receptor beta chains derived from one specimen sequenced in a study of OX40 agonist ivuxolimab in advanced cancers. Profiling relied on immunoSEQ multiplex PCR, and the TCRdb table lists in-frame clones only, not all of them. The sample carries approximately 39,000 clones, more than 60% recorded once. The sequencing used CD4+ or CD8+ T cells sorted from blood, collected in a trial of the OX40 agonist ivuxolimab. The receptors come from an adult with an advanced solid tumor such as melanoma, head and neck, liver or kidney cancer.

The genes are TRBV7-9 and TRBJ1-1, with D unresolved. V was trimmed by 4 bases and J by 0 bases, leaving 6 bases between them. The length of the CDR3 is 13 residues. Germline V lookup: CDR1 SEHNR, CDR2 FQNEAQ (reference sequence). CDR3 sequence reads: CASSSGVNTEAFF. The CDR3, as DNA: TGTGCCAGCAGCTCTGGGGTGAACACTGAAGCTTTCTTT. Filled out from reference TRBV7-9 and TRBJ1-1, the complete variable domain reads DTGVSQNPRHKITKRGQNVTFRCDPISEHNRLYWYRQTLGQGPEFLTYFQNEAQLEKSRLLSDRFSAERPKGSFSTLEIQRTEQGDSAMYLCASSSGVNTEAFFGQGTRLTVV.

The chain employs TRBV11-2 and TRBJ1-2; D possibly corresponds to TRBD1 (5 bases). The CDR3 length is 15 residues. Between the trimmed V and J ends, which lost 0 bases and 2 bases, there was a span of 10 bases. Per the germline V gene, CDR1 is SGHAT and CDR2 is FQNNGV. CDR3 amino acids: CASSLESGTNYGYTF. CDR3 nucleotide sequence: TGTGCCAGCAGCTTAGAGTCCGGGACCAACTATGGCTACACCTTC. The full variable domain, in which reference TRBV11-2 and TRBJ1-2 provide the parts outside the CDR3, is EAGVAQSPRYKIIEKRQSVAFWCNPISGHATLYWYQQILGQGPKLLIQFQNNGVVDDSQLPKDRFSAERLKGVDSTLKIQPAKLEDSAVYLCASSLESGTNYGYTFGSGTRLTVV.

J is TRBJ1-1 and V is TRBV27, with D possibly matching TRBD1 (5 bases). The CDR3 sequence is 13 residues long. Looked up from germline, CDR1 is MNHEY and CDR2 is SMNVEV (reference sequence). V lost 2 bases to trimming and J lost 4 bases, with 8 bases between them. The CDR3 coding sequence is TGTGCCAGCAGTTTAGGAGGGGTCACTGAAGCTTTCTTT. Translation gives CASSLGGVTEAFF.

This CDR3 reads CASSLVVASGGMETQYF. In DNA form, the CDR3 reads TGTGCCAGCAGCTTAGTTGTGGCTAGCGGGGGGATGGAGACCCAGTACTTC. This rearrangement joins TRBV7-6 to TRBJ2-5; the match to TRBD2 covers 11 bases. This CDR3 spans 17 amino acids. V lost 1 base to trimming and J lost 5 bases; unmatched junction nucleotides: 9. Germline lookup yields CDR1 SGHVS and CDR2 FNYEAQ.

V gene TRBV19 combines with J gene TRBJ2-1, with D perhaps TRBD1 (6 bases). The V gene's germline CDR1 is LNHDA and CDR2 SQIVND (reference sequence). The V end lost 5 bases, the J end lost 1 base, and 9 bases lay between the germline ends. This CDR3 comprises 14 residues. CDR3 amino acids: CASSWDKSYNEQFF. CDR3 sequence (DNA): TGTGCCAGTAGTTGGGACAAATCCTACAATGAGCAGTTCTTC.

This clone was detected a few times. The rearrangement joins TRBV18 to TRBJ2-1, with D uncertain. In germline, CDR1 is KGHSH, CDR2 LQKENI. CDR3 length: 14 amino acids. Trimming took 3 bases from V and 1 from J, leaving 7 bases between them. The CDR3 region is CASSPSASYNEQFF. For the CDR3, the DNA is TGTGCCAGCTCACCTTCAGCTTCCTACAATGAGCAGTTCTTC.

The chain uses TRBV11-2 and TRBJ2-3, with D unclear. With 2 bases removed from V and 6 bases from J, the gap between germline ends came to 21 bases. Germline CDR1 SGHAT, CDR2 FQNNGV. CDR3 size: 17 residues. CDR3 coding DNA: TGTGCCAGCAGCTTATTCAGAACCCAGAGTAATCGGGATACGCAGTATTTT. Amino acid sequence: CASSLFRTQSNRDTQYF. Complete variable domain (other parts from reference TRBV11-2 and TRBJ2-3): EAGVAQSPRYKIIEKRQSVAFWCNPISGHATLYWYQQILGQGPKLLIQFQNNGVVDDSQLPKDRFSAERLKGVDSTLKIQPAKLEDSAVYLCASSLFRTQSNRDTQYFGPGTRLTVL.

This chain links TRBV2 with TRBJ1-1; D call uncertain. The CDR3 extends over 13 amino acids. The V end lost 4 bases, the J end lost 3 bases, and 9 bases lay between the germline ends. Per the germline V gene, CDR1 is SNHLY and CDR2 is FYNNEI. In DNA form, the CDR3 reads TGTGCCAGCAGTGTAGGGCCTGACACTGAAGCTTTCTTT. Protein product: CASSVGPDTEAFF.

There are a few counts of this clone. This chain links TRBV11-1 with TRBJ2-3; D might be TRBD1 or TRBD2, each matching 6 bases. CDR3 size: 15 residues. CDR1 is SGHAT, CDR2 FQDESV, per germline (reference sequence). The ends were cut back, 7 bases at V and 3 bases at J, with 17 bases in the middle. The CDR3 loop reads CASTPGGPGTDTQYF. The CDR3 DNA reads TGTGCCAGCACTCCCGGGGGCCCGGGGACAGATACGCAGTATTTT.

The rearrangement uses TRBV11-2 and TRBJ2-7; maybe TRBD2 (5 bases). V was pared by 2 bases and J by 6 bases, with 11 bases between. CDR3 size: 13 residues. CDR1 SGHAT and CDR2 FQNNGV come from the germline V gene. CDR3 nucleotides: TGTGCCAGCAGCTTACCGGGGAGTGGCGAGCAGTACTTC. Its protein is CASSLPGSGEQYF.

This chain links TRBV5-1 with TRBJ2-4; possible D gene TRBD1, 5 bases. Between the trimmed V and J ends, which lost 1 base and 7 bases, there was a span of 12 bases. The CDR3 length is 14 residues. Germline assignment: CDR1 SGHRS and CDR2 YFSETQ. The CDR3 loop reads CASSLLGLRNIQYF. In DNA form, the CDR3 reads TGCGCCAGCAGCTTGCTGGGGCTACGGAACATTCAGTACTTC.

The chain couples TRBV7-6 to TRBJ2-7; TRBD2 is a possible D gene (5 bases). Per the germline V gene, CDR1 is SGHVS and CDR2 is FNYEAQ. Trimming stripped 2 bases from V and 2 bases from J, with 10 bases between. The CDR3 contains 14 residues. The CDR3 here is CASSLSPGTYEQYF. CDR3 DNA: TGTGCCAGCAGCTTAAGTCCGGGGACCTACGAGCAGTACTTC.

The gene calls are TRBV7-7 and TRBJ2-3; 9 nucleotides agree with TRBD2. The CDR3 sequence is 15 residues long. V was clipped by 2 bases and J by 6 bases; unmatched bases: 6. Germline CDR1 SSHAT, CDR2 FNYEAQ (reference sequence). The CDR3 is CASSLLAGNGDTQYF. The DNA for the CDR3 is TGTGCCAGCAGCTTACTAGCGGGGAATGGGGATACGCAGTATTTT.

Comment on this clone: Other DNA sequences of this sample code for an identical CDR3. The CDR3 loop is CASSPGTDYGYTF. In DNA form, the CDR3 reads TGTGCCAGCTCACCCGGGACTGACTATGGCTACACCTTC. V and J are TRBV18 and TRBJ1-2; possible D gene TRBD1, 5 bases. Germline V gene data show CDR1 as KGHSH and CDR2 as LQKENI. The V and J ends lost 3 bases and 3 bases respectively, with 8 bases between them. CDR3 length: 13 amino acids.

The V gene is TRBV2, the J gene TRBJ2-7; D tentatively fits TRBD1 or TRBD2 (5 bases each). CDR1 is SNHLY, CDR2 FYNNEI, per germline. V lost 1 base and J 3 bases, leaving 10 bases between the germline ends. There are 14 residues in the CDR3. CDR3 DNA sequence: TGTGCCAGCAGTGAAGAGGGGCGGGTCTACGAGCAGTACTTC. Amino acid sequence: CASSEEGRVYEQYF. Using reference TRBV2 and TRBJ2-7 for the parts outside the CDR3, the full variable domain is EPEVTQTPSHQVTQMGQEVILRCVPISNHLYFYWYRQILGQKVEFLVSFYNNEISEKSEIFDDQFSVERPDGSNFTLKIRSTKLEDSAMYFCASSEEGRVYEQYFGPGTRLTVT.

Note on this clone: Mismatch with germline at one junction end may stem from a read error. This chain joins TRBV11-2 and TRBJ2-4; D ambiguous. The CDR3 is 14 amino acids. Germline V gives CDR1 SGHAT, CDR2 FQNNGV. The CDR3, as DNA: TGTGCCAGCACCTTAAGCCTTCTAGGGCACATTCAGTACTTC. It encodes CASTLSLLGHIQYF.

V gene TRBV5-4 combines with J gene TRBJ1-6; a possible D gene is TRBD1 (5 bases). CDR1 and CDR2 from the germline V gene are SGHNT and YYREEE (reference sequence). The ends were cut back, 5 bases at V and 4 bases at J, with 13 bases in the middle. This CDR3 comprises 15 residues. Written as DNA, the CDR3 is TGTGCCAGCAGGGGGGATGCGTTATATAATTCACCCCTCCACTTT. This gives the protein CASRGDALYNSPLHF.

The chain couples TRBV19 to TRBJ2-5; 10 bases are shared with TRBD1. This CDR3 has 14 amino acids. The V gene end was trimmed by 6 bases and the J gene end by 5 bases; junction bases not matched to a gene: 6. Germline V CDR1 and CDR2: LNHDA, SQIVND (reference sequence). The chain's CDR3 is CASRGTGDTETQYF. CDR3 in DNA: TGTGCCAGTAGGGGGACAGGGGACACGGAGACCCAGTACTTC.

V and J are TRBV5-5 and TRBJ2-3; tentatively, D is TRBD1 or TRBD2 (6 bases each). Per the germline V gene, CDR1 is SGHKS and CDR2 is YYEKEE (reference sequence). The CDR3 contains 14 residues. V was pared by 4 bases and J by 5 bases, with 14 bases between. DNA for the CDR3: TGTGCCAGCAGCCCGGGGGCCTTCGTAGATACGCAGTATTTT. It is translated as CASSPGAFVDTQYF.

This chain joins TRBV7-6 and TRBJ1-4; D is uncertain. Germline lookup yields CDR1 SGHVS and CDR2 FNYEAQ. V dropped 5 bases and J dropped 8 bases, with 12 bases sitting between them. This CDR3 has 13 amino acids. The CDR3 spells CASSLTWAEKLFF. The CDR3 bases are TGTGCCAGCAGCCTGACGTGGGCGGAAAAACTGTTTTTT.

This sequence joins TRBV7-9 and TRBJ2-7; 7 nucleotides agree with TRBD1. CDR3 length equals 12 residues. Germline V gives CDR1 SEHNR, CDR2 FQNEAQ (reference sequence). Trimming at V came to 5 bases and at J to 7 bases, leaving 5 bases not matched to a gene. The CDR3 nucleotides are TGTGCCAGCAGCCTCGGACAGGAAGAGCAGTACTTC. This translates into CASSLGQEEQYF.

This chain connects TRBV12-5 to TRBJ1-6; D remains ambiguous. The CDR3 consists of 14 residues. The V and J ends lost 7 bases and 10 bases respectively, with 17 bases between them. The V gene's germline CDR1 is LGHNT and CDR2 FRNRAP. This CDR3 is CASALFGGRSPLHF. CDR3 DNA: TGTGCTAGTGCCCTTTTTGGAGGGCGGTCACCCCTCCACTTT.